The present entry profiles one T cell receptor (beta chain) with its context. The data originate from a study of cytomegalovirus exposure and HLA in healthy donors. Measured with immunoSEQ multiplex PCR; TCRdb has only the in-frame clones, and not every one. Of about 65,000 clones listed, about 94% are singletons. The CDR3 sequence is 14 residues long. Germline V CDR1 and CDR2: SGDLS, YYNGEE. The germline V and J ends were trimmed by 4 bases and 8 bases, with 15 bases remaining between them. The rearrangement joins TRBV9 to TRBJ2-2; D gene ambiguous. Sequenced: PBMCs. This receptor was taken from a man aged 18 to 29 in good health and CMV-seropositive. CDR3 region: CASSSTLPGGELFF. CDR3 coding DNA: TGTGCCAGCAGCTCAACACTTCCCGGGGGGGAGCTGTTTTTT.